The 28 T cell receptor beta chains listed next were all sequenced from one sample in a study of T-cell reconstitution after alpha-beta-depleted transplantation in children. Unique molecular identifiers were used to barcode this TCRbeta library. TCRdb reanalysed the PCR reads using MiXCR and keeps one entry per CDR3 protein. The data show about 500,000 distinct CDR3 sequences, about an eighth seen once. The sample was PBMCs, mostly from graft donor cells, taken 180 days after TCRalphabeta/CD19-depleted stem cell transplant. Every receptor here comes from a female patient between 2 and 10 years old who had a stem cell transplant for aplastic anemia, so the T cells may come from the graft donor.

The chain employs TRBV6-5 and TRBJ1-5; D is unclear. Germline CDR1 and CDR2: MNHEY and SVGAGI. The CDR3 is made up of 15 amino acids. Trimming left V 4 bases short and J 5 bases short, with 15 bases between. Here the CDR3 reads CASSSIPPGHQPQHF. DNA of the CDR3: TGTGCCAGCAGTTCTATCCCCCCTGGGCATCAGCCCCAGCATTTT.

This CDR3 reads CASSWGAPYIYEQYV. The CDR3 nucleotides read TGTGCCAGCAGTTGGGGGGCCCCCTATATCTACGAGCAGTACGTC. The chain recombines TRBV27 with TRBJ2-7; D might be TRBD1 or TRBD2, each matching 6 bases. The CDR3 has 15 amino acids. Germline CDR1 and CDR2: MNHEY and SMNVEV (reference sequence). Trimming shortened V by 4 bases and J by 3 bases, and 16 bases separated the two germline ends.

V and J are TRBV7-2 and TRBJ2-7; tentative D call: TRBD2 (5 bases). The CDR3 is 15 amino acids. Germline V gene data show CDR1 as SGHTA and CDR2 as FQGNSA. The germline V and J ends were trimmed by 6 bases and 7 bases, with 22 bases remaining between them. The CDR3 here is CASSNLLGLLGEQYF. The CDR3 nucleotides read TGTGCCAGCAGTAACCTGCTCGGACTCCTGGGGGAGCAGTACTTC.

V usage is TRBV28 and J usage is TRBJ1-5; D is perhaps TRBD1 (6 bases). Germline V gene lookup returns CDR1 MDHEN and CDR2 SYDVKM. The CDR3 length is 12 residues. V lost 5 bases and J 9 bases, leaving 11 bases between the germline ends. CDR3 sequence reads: CASSIAGAPQHF. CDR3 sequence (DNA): TGTGCCAGCAGTATAGCGGGGGCGCCCCAGCATTTT.

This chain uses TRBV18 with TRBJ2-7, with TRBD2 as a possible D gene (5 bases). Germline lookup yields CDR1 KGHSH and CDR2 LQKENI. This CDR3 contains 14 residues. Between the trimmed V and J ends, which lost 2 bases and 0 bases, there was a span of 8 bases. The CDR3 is CASSPERSSYEQYF. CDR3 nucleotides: TGTGCCAGCTCACCAGAGCGGAGCTCCTACGAGCAGTACTTC.

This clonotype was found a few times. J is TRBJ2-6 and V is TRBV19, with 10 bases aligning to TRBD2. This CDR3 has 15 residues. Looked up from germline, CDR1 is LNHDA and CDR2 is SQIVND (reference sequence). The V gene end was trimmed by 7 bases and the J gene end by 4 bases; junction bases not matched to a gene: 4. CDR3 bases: TGTGCCAGTAAAACTAGCGGGACGGGGGCCAACGTCCTGACTTTC. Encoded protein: CASKTSGTGANVLTF. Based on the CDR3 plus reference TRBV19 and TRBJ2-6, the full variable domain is DGGITQSPKYLFRKEGQNVTLSCEQNLNHDAMYWYRQDPGQGLRLIYYSQIVNDFQKGDIAEGYSVSREKKESFPLTVTSAQKNPTAFYLCASKTSGTGANVLTFGAGSRLTVL.

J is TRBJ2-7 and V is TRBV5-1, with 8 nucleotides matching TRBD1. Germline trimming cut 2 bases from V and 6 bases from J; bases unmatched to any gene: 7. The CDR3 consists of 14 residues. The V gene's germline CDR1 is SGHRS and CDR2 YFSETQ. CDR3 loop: CASSFDGRGREQYF. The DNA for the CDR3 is TGCGCCAGCAGCTTTGATGGCAGGGGGCGCGAGCAGTACTTC.

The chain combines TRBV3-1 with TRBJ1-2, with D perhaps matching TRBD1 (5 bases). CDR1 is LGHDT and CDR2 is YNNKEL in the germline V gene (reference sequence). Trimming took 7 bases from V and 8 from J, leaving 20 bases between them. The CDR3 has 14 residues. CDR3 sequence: CASTATAKEKGYTF. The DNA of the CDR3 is TGTGCCAGCACGGCGACAGCCAAAGAAAAAGGCTACACCTTC.

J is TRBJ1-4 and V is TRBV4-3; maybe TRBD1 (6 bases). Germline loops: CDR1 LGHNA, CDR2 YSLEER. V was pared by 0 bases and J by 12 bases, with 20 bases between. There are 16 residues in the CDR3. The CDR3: CASSQDLRGNREQLFF. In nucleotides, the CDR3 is TGCGCCAGCAGCCAAGATCTGCGGGGAAACAGGGAGCAACTGTTTTTT.

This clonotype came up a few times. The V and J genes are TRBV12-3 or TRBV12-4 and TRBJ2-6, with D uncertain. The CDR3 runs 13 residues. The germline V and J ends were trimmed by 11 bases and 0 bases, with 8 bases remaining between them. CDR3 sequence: CAGLFSGANVLTF. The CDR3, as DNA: TGTGCCGGCCTCTTCTCTGGGGCCAACGTCCTGACTTTC.

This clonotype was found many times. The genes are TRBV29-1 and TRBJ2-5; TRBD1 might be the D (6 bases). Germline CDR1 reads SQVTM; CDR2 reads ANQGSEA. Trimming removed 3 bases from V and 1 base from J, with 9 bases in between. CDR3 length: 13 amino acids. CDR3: CSVEGTIQETQYF. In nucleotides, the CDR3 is TGCAGCGTTGAGGGGACAATCCAAGAGACCCAGTACTTC.

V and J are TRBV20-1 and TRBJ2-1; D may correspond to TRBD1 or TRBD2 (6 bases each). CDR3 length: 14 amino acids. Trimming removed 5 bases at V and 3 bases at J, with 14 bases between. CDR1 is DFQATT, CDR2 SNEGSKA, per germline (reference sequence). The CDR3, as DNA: TGCAGTGCTCTGAGGGGGACTTACTACAATGAGCAGTTCTTC. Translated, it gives CSALRGTYYNEQFF.

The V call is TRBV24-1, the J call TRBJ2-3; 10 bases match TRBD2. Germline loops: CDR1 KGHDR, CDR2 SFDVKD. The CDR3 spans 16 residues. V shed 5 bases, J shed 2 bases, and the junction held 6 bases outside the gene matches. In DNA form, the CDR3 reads TGTGCCACCAGTGGAAGCGGGAGGGATCCCACAGATACGCAGTATTTT. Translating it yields CATSGSGRDPTDTQYF.

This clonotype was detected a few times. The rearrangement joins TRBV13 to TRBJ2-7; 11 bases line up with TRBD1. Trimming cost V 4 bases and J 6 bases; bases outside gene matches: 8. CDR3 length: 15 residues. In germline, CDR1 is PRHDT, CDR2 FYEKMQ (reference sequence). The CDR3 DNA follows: TGTGCCAGCAGCTCCCTGGGACAGGGGGTAAGCGAGCAGTACTTC. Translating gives CASSSLGQGVSEQYF.

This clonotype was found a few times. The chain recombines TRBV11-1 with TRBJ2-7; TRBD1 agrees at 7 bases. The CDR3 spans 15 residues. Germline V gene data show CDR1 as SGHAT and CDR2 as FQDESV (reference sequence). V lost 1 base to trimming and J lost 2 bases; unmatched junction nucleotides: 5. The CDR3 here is CASSLGRTGAYEQYF. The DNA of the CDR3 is TGTGCCAGCAGCTTAGGCCGGACAGGAGCCTACGAGCAGTACTTC.

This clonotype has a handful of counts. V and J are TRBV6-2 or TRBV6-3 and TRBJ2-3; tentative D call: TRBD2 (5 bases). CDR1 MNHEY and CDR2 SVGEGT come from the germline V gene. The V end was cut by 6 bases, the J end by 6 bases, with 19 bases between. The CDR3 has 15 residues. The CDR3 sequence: CASSFGLSPRDTQYF. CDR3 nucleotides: TGTGCCAGCAGCTTTGGACTGAGTCCCCGTGATACGCAGTATTTT.

This chain's CDR3 is CASRRQGGGGYTF. The CDR3 coding sequence is TGTGCCAGCAGAAGACAGGGCGGAGGTGGCTACACCTTC. The V and J genes are TRBV12-3 or TRBV12-4 and TRBJ1-2; TRBD1 matches at 7 bases. V trimming: 6 bases; J trimming: 7 bases; junction bases outside the gene matches: 8. This CDR3 has 13 residues.

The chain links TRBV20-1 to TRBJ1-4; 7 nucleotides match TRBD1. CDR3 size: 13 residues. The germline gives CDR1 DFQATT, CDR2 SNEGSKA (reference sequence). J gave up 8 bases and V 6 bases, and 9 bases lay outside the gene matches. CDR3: CSATRDSTEKLFF. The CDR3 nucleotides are TGCAGTGCCACTCGGGACAGTACAGAAAAACTGTTTTTT.

The chain's CDR3 is CSALGRLSGANVLTF. The CDR3, as DNA: TGCAGTGCTTTAGGACGTCTCTCTGGGGCCAACGTCCTGACTTTC. This chain uses TRBV20-1 with TRBJ2-6, with D uncertain. Between the trimmed V and J ends, which lost 5 bases and 0 bases, there was a span of 11 bases. Germline CDR1 and CDR2: DFQATT and SNEGSKA (reference sequence). The CDR3 is 15 residues long.

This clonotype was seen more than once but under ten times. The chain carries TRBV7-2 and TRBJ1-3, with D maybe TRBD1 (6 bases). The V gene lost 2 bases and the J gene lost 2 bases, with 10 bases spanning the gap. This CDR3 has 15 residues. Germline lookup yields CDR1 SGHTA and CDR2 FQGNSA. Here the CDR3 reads CASSLKGTPGNTIYF. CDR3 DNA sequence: TGTGCCAGCAGCTTAAAGGGGACACCTGGAAACACCATATATTTT.

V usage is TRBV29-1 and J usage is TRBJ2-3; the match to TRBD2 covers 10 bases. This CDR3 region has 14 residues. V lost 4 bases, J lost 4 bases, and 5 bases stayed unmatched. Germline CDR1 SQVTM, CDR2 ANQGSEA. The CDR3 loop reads CSVGTSGVADTQYF. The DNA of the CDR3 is TGCAGCGTTGGAACTAGCGGGGTCGCAGATACGCAGTATTTT.

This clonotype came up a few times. CDR3 sequence: CASSPRDRGWLDTQYF. The CDR3 DNA reads as TGTGCCAGCAGTCCCCGGGACAGGGGGTGGCTAGATACGCAGTATTTT. J is TRBJ2-3 and V is TRBV12-3 or TRBV12-4; 11 positions match TRBD1. V shed 5 bases and J 5 bases; nucleotides not matched to a gene: 9. This CDR3 is 16 amino acids long.

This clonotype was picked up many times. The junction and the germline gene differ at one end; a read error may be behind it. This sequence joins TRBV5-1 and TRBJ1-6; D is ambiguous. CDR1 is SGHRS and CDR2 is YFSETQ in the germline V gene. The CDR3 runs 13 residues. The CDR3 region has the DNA TGTGCCAGCAGTTTATCCGGGAATTCACCCCTCCACTTT. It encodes CASSLSGNSPLHF.

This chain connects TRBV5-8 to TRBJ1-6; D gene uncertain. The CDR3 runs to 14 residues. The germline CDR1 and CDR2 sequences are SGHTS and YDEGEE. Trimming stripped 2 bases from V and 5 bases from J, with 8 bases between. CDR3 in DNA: TGTGCCAGCAGCTTCGGCCGGGATAATTCACCCCTCCACTTT. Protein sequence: CASSFGRDNSPLHF.

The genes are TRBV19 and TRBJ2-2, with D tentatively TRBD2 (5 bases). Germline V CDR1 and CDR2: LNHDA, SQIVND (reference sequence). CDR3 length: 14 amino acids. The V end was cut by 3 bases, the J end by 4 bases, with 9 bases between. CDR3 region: CASSIIEGTGELFF. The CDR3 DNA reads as TGTGCCAGTAGTATTATCGAGGGCACCGGGGAGCTGTTTTTT.

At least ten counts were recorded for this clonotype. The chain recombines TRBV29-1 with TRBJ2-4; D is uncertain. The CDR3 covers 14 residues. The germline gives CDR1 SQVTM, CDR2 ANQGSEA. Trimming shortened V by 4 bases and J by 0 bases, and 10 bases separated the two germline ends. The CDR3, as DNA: TGCAGCGTTGTTGACCGGGTAGCCAAAAACATTCAGTACTTC. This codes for CSVVDRVAKNIQYF.

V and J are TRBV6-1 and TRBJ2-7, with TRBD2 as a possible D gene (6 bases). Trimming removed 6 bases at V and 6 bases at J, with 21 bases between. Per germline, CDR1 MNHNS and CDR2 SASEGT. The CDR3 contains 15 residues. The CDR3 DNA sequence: TGTGCCAGCAGCCGTGTAATCGGACTATGGGGCGAGCAGTACTTC. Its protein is CASSRVIGLWGEQYF.

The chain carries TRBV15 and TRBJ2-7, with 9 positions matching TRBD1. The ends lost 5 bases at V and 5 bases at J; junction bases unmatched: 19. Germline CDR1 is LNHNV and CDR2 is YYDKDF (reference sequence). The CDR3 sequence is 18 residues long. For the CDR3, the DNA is TGTGCCACCAGCGGGAACAGGGGGCGGTGGATCGAGGGGGACGAGCAGTACTTC. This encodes CATSGNRGRWIEGDEQYF.